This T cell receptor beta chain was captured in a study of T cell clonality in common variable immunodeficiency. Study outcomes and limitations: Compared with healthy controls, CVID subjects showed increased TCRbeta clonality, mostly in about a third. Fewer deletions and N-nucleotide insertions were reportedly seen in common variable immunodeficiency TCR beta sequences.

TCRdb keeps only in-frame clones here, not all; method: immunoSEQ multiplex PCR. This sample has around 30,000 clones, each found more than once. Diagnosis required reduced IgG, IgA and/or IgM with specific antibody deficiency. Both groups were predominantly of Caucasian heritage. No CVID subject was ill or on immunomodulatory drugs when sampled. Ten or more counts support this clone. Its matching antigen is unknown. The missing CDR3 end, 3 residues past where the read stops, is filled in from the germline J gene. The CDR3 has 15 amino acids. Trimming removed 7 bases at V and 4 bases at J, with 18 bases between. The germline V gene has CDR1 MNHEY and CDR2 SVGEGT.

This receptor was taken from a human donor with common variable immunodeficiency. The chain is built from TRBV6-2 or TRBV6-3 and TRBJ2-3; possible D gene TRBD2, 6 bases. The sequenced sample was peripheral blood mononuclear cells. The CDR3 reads CASNLLGGYADTQYF. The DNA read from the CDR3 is TGTGCCAGCAACCTACTCGGGGGTTACGCAGATACG.